This TCR beta chain comes out of a study of cytomegalovirus exposure and HLA in healthy donors. Study-wide background: HLA-typed donors were the source of about 85 million unique TCRs, which an early data release held. The study's findings and limits: In a later analysis, most CMV-associated TCR beta chains appeared HLA-restricted. Other equally common chains were less clonally expanded than HLA-associated TCR beta chains, a later analysis showed.

Looked up from germline, CDR1 is SGHDT and CDR2 is YYEEEE. The CDR3 covers 13 residues. This clone appeared a few times. The antigen is undetermined. Nominally healthy donors were sampled, though unrecorded immune exposures were likely. 13 Jbeta primers and 60 Vbeta primers were used for the PCR. The method was immunoSEQ multiplex PCR; TCRdb's version includes in-frame clones alone and lacks a portion of them. The table includes roughly 140,000 clones, around 80% detected once. Input material: PBMCs. The receptor was derived from a woman aged 60-75 years in good health and CMV-seropositive. V gene TRBV5-6 combines with J gene TRBJ2-5; TRBD2 agrees at 7 bases. Near its end, the DNA agrees better with TRBJ2-7, so the J call may be wrong. CDR3 DNA: TGTGCCAGCAGCTTCGGGGGGTCCTACGAGCAGTACTTC. Translated: CASSFGGSYEQYF.